The rows below give T cell receptor beta chains drawn from one sample of a study of T-cell memory formation after mild COVID-19. TCRdb recomputed calls from the 5' RACE reads with MiXCR, one row per CDR3 protein. Among fewer than 400,000 distinct CDR3 sequences listed, 15% to 20% were seen once. The sequenced material came from PBMCs or a T cell subset sorted from them (not recorded which). The origin of the receptors is a man aged 18 to 30 who had mild COVID-19 (a few samples of this study predate the infection). Cell type and time point are not known. The CDR3 runs from the conserved cysteine through the conserved F or W. Fields, in order: D gene, clone size, V gene, J gene, CDR3 protein, CDR3 DNA. D genes are given only for firm matches. Clone size is stated in some rows and not others, as once, few, many or a class when expanded.

D: TRBD1; size: -; V: TRBV5-4; J: TRBJ1-4; CDR3: CASSQGQGAWDEKLFF; DNA: TGTGCCAGCAGCCAAGGACAGGGGGCCTGGGATGAAAAACTGTTTTTT
D: -; size: few; V: TRBV12-3/TRBV12-4; J: TRBJ1-6; CDR3: CASSLGGYNSPLHF; DNA: TGTGCCAGCAGTTTAGGGGGTTATAATTCACCCCTCCACTTT
D: -; size: -; V: TRBV7-8; J: TRBJ2-5; CDR3: CASSLASSGETQYF; DNA: TGTGCCAGCAGCTTAGCTAGCTCCGGGGAGACCCAGTACTTC
D: -; size: many; V: TRBV12-3/TRBV12-4; J: TRBJ2-3; CDR3: CASSETDTQYF; DNA: TGTGCCAGCAGTGAGACAGATACGCAGTATTTT
D: -; size: few; V: TRBV7-2; J: TRBJ1-6; CDR3: CASSLEGDSPLHF; DNA: TGTGCCAGCAGCTTAGAAGGGGATTCACCCCTCCACTTT
D: -; size: few; V: TRBV3-1; J: TRBJ2-2; CDR3: CASTPGMNTGELFF; DNA: TGTGCCAGCACGCCAGGGATGAACACCGGGGAGCTGTTTTTT
D: -; size: -; V: TRBV5-5; J: TRBJ1-5; CDR3: CASSLGTHNQPQHF; DNA: TGTGCCAGCAGCTTGGGGACCCATAATCAGCCCCAGCATTTT
D: -; size: -; V: TRBV4-1; J: TRBJ2-1; CDR3: CASSRDGDEQFF; DNA: TGCGCCAGCAGCCGGGACGGGGATGAGCAGTTCTTC
D: -; size: few; V: TRBV28; J: TRBJ1-1; CDR3: CASSPTLTDYTEAFF; DNA: TGTGCCAGCAGTCCTACTCTGACAGATTACACTGAAGCTTTCTTT
D: -; size: -; V: TRBV10-3; J: TRBJ2-3; CDR3: CATIPSGASTDTQYF; DNA: TGTGCCACCATCCCCTCGGGGGCAAGCACAGATACGCAGTATTTT
D: -; size: few; V: TRBV7-8; J: TRBJ2-1; CDR3: CASSSSGEVNEQFF; DNA: TGTGCCAGCAGCTCCTCAGGGGAGGTTAATGAGCAGTTCTTC
D: -; size: few; V: TRBV9; J: TRBJ2-7; CDR3: CASSVETHREQYF; DNA: TGTGCCAGCAGCGTAGAGACCCATAGGGAGCAGTACTTC
D: -; size: many; V: TRBV12-3/TRBV12-4; J: TRBJ2-2; CDR3: CASSSGTGTGELFF; DNA: TGTGCCAGCAGTTCCGGCACCGGCACCGGGGAGCTGTTTTTT
D: TRBD1; size: -; V: TRBV6-5; J: TRBJ1-1; CDR3: CASSYGGQGGLNTEAFF; DNA: TGTGCCAGCAGTTACGGTGGACAGGGGGGCTTGAACACTGAAGCTTTCTTT
D: -; size: many; V: TRBV7-3; J: TRBJ1-1; CDR3: CASSLEPGATEAFF; DNA: TGTGCCAGCAGCTTAGAACCTGGGGCCACTGAAGCTTTCTTT
D: -; size: -; V: TRBV20-1; J: TRBJ1-1; CDR3: CSARVGGKNTEAFF; DNA: TGCAGTGCTAGAGTAGGCGGGAAGAACACTGAAGCTTTCTTT
D: TRBD1; size: -; V: TRBV12-5; J: TRBJ2-1; CDR3: CASGSEGQGPGNNEQFF; DNA: TGTGCTAGTGGTTCTGAGGGACAGGGGCCCGGGAACAATGAGCAGTTCTTC
D: -; size: -; V: TRBV7-9; J: TRBJ2-5; CDR3: CASSLGGGTETQYF; DNA: TGTGCCAGCAGCTTAGGCGGGGGCACAGAGACCCAGTACTTC
D: TRBD2; size: few; V: TRBV7-9; J: TRBJ2-3; CDR3: CASSEPLAGGADTQYF; DNA: TGTGCCAGCAGCGAGCCCCTAGCGGGGGGGGCTGATACGCAGTATTTT
D: -; size: -; V: TRBV5-1; J: TRBJ1-5; CDR3: CASSLDGQDQPQHF; DNA: TGCGCCAGCAGCTTAGACGGGCAGGATCAGCCCCAGCATTTT
D: -; size: -; V: TRBV24-1; J: TRBJ2-3; CDR3: CATSRSGATDTQYF; DNA: TGTGCCACTTCTAGATCAGGGGCTACAGATACGCAGTATTTT
D: -; size: many; V: TRBV4-1; J: TRBJ2-7; CDR3: CASRSQTWDEQYF; DNA: TGCGCCAGCAGGTCTCAAACTTGGGACGAGCAGTACTTC
D: -; size: -; V: TRBV29-1; J: TRBJ1-1; CDR3: CSVTPGHSNTEAFF; DNA: TGCAGCGTTACCCCGGGACACTCGAACACTGAAGCTTTCTTT
D: TRBD2; size: few; V: TRBV7-9; J: TRBJ2-3; CDR3: CASSLVLGLARTDTQYF; DNA: TGTGCCAGCAGCCTCGTTCTCGGACTAGCGAGGACAGATACGCAGTATTTT
D: -; size: few; V: TRBV7-2; J: TRBJ1-2; CDR3: CASSLFGGSGYGYTF; DNA: TGTGCCAGCAGCTTATTCGGGGGCTCTGGGTATGGCTACACCTTC
D: -; size: -; V: TRBV15; J: TRBJ2-1; CDR3: CATSRDFDEQFF; DNA: TGTGCCACCAGCAGAGATTTCGATGAGCAGTTCTTC
D: -; size: many; V: TRBV5-1; J: TRBJ2-7; CDR3: CASSVEQKYEQYF; DNA: TGCGCCAGCAGCGTGGAGCAAAAATACGAGCAGTACTTC
D: -; size: few; V: TRBV6-5; J: TRBJ1-3; CDR3: CASSYSGTQAGNTIYF; DNA: TGTGCCAGCAGTTACTCCGGGACACAGGCTGGAAACACCATATATTTT
D: -; size: few; V: TRBV7-6; J: TRBJ1-6; CDR3: CASAALGNSPLHF; DNA: TGTGCCAGCGCCGCCCTCGGGAATTCACCCCTCCACTTT
D: -; size: -; V: TRBV5-1; J: TRBJ2-1; CDR3: CASSLTGPSYNEQFF; DNA: TGCGCCAGCAGCTTGACAGGACCCTCCTACAATGAGCAGTTCTTC
D: -; size: few; V: TRBV5-1; J: TRBJ1-1; CDR3: CASSLGSIRATEAFF; DNA: TGCGCCAGCAGCCTGGGTTCTATTAGGGCTACTGAAGCTTTCTTT
D: -; size: few; V: TRBV6-5; J: TRBJ2-7; CDR3: CASSHEGALSRYEQYF; DNA: TGTGCCAGCAGCCACGAGGGAGCCCTCAGCCGGTACGAGCAGTACTTC
D: -; size: few; V: TRBV7-2; J: TRBJ2-3; CDR3: CASSSTPATVTQYF; DNA: TGTGCCAGCAGCTCCACCCCCGCCACTGTTACGCAGTATTTT
D: TRBD1; size: few; V: TRBV20-1; J: TRBJ2-3; CDR3: CSAATMGQGTDTQYF; DNA: TGCAGTGCAGCTACCATGGGACAGGGGACAGATACGCAGTATTTT
D: -; size: -; V: TRBV6-5; J: TRBJ2-5; CDR3: CASSPEDYPLYQETQYF; DNA: TGTGCCAGCAGCCCCGAGGACTATCCTTTGTACCAAGAGACCCAGTACTTC
D: -; size: many; V: TRBV5-1; J: TRBJ2-7; CDR3: CASSQKAGLYEQYF; DNA: TGCGCCAGCAGCCAGAAGGCAGGATTATACGAGCAGTACTTC
D: -; size: few; V: TRBV5-1; J: TRBJ2-7; CDR3: CASSPRGGGTYEQYF; DNA: TGCGCCAGCAGCCCGAGGGGAGGGGGCACCTACGAGCAGTACTTC
D: TRBD2; size: few; V: TRBV7-9; J: TRBJ2-1; CDR3: CASSSLSGGGLSEQFF; DNA: TGTGCCAGCAGCTCCCTTAGCGGGGGGGGATTGAGTGAGCAGTTCTTC
D: -; size: -; V: TRBV11-3; J: TRBJ2-1; CDR3: CASSGGGFNEQFF; DNA: TGTGCCAGCAGCGGGGGCGGTTTCAATGAGCAGTTCTTC
D: TRBD1; size: few; V: TRBV10-3; J: TRBJ1-1; CDR3: CAIRPGQGFSEAFF; DNA: TGTGCCATCAGGCCGGGACAGGGGTTCTCTGAAGCTTTCTTT
D: -; size: -; V: TRBV14; J: TRBJ2-7; CDR3: CASSPNSYEQYF; DNA: TGTGCCAGCAGCCCCAACAGCTACGAGCAGTACTTC
D: TRBD1; size: few; V: TRBV12-3/TRBV12-4; J: TRBJ1-6; CDR3: CASSRRGGGRSNSPLHF; DNA: TGTGCCAGCAGCCGACGGGGAGGGGGCCGGAGTAATTCACCCCTCCACTTT
D: TRBD2; size: few; V: TRBV12-3/TRBV12-4; J: TRBJ2-3; CDR3: CASTRLAGVHLTDTQYF; DNA: TGTGCCAGCACCCGACTAGCGGGGGTCCATCTCACAGATACGCAGTATTTT
D: TRBD1; size: -; V: TRBV20-1; J: TRBJ1-2; CDR3: CSASGGTGVVNYGYTF; DNA: TGCAGTGCTAGCGGCGGGACAGGGGTTGTTAACTATGGCTACACCTTC